This T cell receptor (beta chain) was recovered during a study of cytotoxic CD8 clonotypes in ibrutinib-treated CLL. TCRdb's copy holds only in-frame clones and misses some; the assay was immunoSEQ multiplex PCR. The sample includes more than 200,000 clones, approximately 79% of them seen just once. This TCR came from a human donor with chronic lymphocytic leukemia. Specimen: PBMCs, collected after 12 months of ibrutinib treatment.

CDR3 sequence: CASSFTGGVTEAFF. DNA of the CDR3: TGTGCCAGCAGTTTTACAGGGGGCGTGACTGAAGCTTTCTTT. J is TRBJ1-1 and V is TRBV6-6, with 9 bases aligning to TRBD1. The V and J ends lost 4 bases and 5 bases, in that order; junction bases with no gene match: 5. The CDR3 loop spans 14 amino acids. CDR1 and CDR2 from the germline V gene are MNHNY and SVGAGI (reference sequence).